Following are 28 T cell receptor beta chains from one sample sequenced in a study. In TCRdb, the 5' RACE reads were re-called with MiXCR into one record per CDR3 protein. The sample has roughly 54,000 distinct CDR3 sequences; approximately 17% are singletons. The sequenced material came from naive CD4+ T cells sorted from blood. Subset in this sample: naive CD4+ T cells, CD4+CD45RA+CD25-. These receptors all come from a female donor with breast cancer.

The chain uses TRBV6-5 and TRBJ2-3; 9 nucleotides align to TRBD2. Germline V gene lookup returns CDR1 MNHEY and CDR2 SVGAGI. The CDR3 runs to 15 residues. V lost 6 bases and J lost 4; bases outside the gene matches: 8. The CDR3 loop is CASRRRAGGPDTQYF. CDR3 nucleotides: TGTGCCAGCAGGCGCCGGGCGGGAGGGCCAGATACGCAGTATTTT.

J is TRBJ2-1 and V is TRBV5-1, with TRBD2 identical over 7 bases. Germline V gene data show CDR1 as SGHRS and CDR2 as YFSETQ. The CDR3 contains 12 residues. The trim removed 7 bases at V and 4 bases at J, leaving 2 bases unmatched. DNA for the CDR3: TGCGCCAGCGCTAGCGGATACAATGAGCAGTTCTTC. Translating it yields CASASGYNEQFF.

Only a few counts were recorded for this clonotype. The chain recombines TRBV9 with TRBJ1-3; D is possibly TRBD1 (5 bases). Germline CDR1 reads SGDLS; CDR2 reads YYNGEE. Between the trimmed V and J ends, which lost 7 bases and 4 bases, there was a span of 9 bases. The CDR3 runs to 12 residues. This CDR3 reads CASSGTGNTIYF. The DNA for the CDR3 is TGTGCCAGCTCGGGGACCGGAAACACCATATATTTT.

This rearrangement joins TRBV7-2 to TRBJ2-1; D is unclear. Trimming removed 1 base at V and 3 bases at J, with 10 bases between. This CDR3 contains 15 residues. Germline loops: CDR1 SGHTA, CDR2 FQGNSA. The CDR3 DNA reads TGTGCCAGCAGCTTAGACAAGGGCTTCTACAATGAGCAGTTCTTC. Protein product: CASSLDKGFYNEQFF. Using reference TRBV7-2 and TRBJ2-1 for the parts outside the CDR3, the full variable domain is GAGVSQSPSNKVTEKGKDVELRCDPISGHTALYWYRQSLGQGLEFLIYFQGNSAPDKSGLPSDRFSAERTGGSVSTLTIQRTQQEDSAVYLCASSLDKGFYNEQFFGPGTRLTVL.

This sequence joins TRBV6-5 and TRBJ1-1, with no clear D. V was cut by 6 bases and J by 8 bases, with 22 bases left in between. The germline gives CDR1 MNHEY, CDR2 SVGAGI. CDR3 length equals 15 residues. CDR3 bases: TGTGCCAGCAGACAAACCCTCCCCGGGAAAAGGGAAGCTTTCTTT. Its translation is CASRQTLPGKREAFF.

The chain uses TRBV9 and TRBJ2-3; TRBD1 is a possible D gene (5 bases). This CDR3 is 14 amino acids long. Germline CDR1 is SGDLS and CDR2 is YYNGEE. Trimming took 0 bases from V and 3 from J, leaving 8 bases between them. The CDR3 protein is CASSVGRATDTQYF. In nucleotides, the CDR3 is TGTGCCAGCAGCGTAGGCAGGGCGACAGATACGCAGTATTTT. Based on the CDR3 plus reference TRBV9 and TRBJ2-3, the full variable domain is DSGVTQTPKHLITATGQRVTLRCSPRSGDLSVYWYQQSLDQGLQFLIQYYNGEERAKGNILERFSAQQFPDLHSELNLSSLELGDSALYFCASSVGRATDTQYFGPGTRLTVL.

CDR3 bases: TGTGCCAGCAGCTTGGCCCTTGGCAGGGATACTGAAGCTTTCTTT. Translated: CASSLALGRDTEAFF. The V call is TRBV7-9, the J call TRBJ1-1; D might be TRBD1 (5 bases). There are 15 residues in the CDR3. The germline V and J ends were trimmed by 3 bases and 5 bases, with 16 bases remaining between them. From germline, CDR1 is SEHNR and CDR2 FQNEAQ (reference sequence).

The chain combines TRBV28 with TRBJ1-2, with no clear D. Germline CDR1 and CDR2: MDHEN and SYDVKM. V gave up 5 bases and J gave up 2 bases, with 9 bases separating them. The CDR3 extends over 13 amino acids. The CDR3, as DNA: TGTGCCAGCAGTCCCTGGCCCAACTATGGCTACACCTTC. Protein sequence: CASSPWPNYGYTF.

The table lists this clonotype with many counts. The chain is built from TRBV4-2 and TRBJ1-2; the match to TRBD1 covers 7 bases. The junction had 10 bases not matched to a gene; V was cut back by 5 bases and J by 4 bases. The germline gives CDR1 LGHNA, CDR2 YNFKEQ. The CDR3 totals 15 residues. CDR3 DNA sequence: TGTGCCAGCAGCGACAGGGCCCAGGGTACCTATGGCTACACCTTC. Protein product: CASSDRAQGTYGYTF.

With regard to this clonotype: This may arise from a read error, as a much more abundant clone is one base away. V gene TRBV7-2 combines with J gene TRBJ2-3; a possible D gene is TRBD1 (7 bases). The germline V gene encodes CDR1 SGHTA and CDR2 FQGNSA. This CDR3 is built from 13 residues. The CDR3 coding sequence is TGTGCCTGCAGCTTAGAAAGGGGGCGGGAGCAGTATTTT. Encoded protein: CACSLERGREQYF. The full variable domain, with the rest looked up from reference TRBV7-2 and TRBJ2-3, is GAGVSQSPSNKVTEKGKDVELRCDPISGHTALYWYRQSLGQGLEFLIYFQGNSAPDKSGLPSDRFSAERTGGSVSTLTIQRTQQEDSAVYLCACSLERGREQYFGPGTRLTVL.

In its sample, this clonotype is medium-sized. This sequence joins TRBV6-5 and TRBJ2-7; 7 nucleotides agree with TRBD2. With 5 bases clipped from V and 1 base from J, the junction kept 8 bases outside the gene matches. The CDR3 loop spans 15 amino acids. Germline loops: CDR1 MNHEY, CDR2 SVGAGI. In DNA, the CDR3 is TGTGCCAGCAGTCGACGTCTAGCGGCGTCCTACGAGCAGTACTTC. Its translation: CASSRRLAASYEQYF.

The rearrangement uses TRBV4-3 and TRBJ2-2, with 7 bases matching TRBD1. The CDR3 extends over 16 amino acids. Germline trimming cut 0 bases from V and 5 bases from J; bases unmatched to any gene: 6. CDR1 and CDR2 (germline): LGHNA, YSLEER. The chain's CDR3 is CASSQEWTGLTGELFF. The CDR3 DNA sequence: TGCGCCAGCAGCCAAGAATGGACAGGACTGACCGGGGAGCTGTTTTTT.

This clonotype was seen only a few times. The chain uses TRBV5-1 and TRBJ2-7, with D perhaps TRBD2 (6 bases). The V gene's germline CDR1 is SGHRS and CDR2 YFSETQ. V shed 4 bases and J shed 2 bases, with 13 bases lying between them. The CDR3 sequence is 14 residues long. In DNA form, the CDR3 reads TGCGCCAGCAGCAACGGGACTGGGCCCTACGAGCAGTACTTC. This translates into CASSNGTGPYEQYF.

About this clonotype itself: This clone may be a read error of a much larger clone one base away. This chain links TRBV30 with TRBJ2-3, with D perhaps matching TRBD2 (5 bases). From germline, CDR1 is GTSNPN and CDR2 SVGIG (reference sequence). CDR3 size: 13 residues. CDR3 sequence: CAWSVDYPDTQCF. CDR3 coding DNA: TGTGCCTGGAGTGTAGACTACCCAGATACGCAGTGTTTT.

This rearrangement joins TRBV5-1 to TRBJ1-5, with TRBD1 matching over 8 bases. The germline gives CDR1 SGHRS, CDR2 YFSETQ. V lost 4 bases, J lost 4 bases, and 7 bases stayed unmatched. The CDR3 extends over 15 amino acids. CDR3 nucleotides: TGCGCCAGCAGCGACGGGGGACAGGAGAATCAGCCCCAGCATTTT. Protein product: CASSDGGQENQPQHF.

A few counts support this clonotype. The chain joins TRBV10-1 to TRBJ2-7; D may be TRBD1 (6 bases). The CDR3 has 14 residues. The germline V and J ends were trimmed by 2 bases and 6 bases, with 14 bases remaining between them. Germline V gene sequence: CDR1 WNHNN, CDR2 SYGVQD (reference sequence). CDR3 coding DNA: TGCGCCAGCAGTGAGACAGGGACATCGGCCGAGCAGTACTTC. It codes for CASSETGTSAEQYF.

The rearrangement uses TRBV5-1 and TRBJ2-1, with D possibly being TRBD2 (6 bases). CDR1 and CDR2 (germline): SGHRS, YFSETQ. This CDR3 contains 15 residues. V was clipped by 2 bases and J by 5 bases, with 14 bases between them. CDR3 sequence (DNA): TGCGCCAGCAGCTTAAAATCCGGCGGGGACAATGAGCAGTTCTTC. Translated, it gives CASSLKSGGDNEQFF.

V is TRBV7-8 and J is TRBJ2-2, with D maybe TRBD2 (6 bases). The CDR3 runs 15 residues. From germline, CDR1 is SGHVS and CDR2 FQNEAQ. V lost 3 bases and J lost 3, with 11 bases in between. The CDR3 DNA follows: TGTGCCAGCAGCTTTTTCGGGAGTGACACCGGGGAGCTGTTTTTT. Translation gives CASSFFGSDTGELFF.

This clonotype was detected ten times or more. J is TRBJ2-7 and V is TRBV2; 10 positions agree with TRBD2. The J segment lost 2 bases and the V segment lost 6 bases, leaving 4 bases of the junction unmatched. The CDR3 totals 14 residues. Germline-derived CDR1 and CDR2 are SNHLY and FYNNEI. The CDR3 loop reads CASRSSGSPYEQYF. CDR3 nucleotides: TGTGCCAGCAGGTCTAGCGGGAGTCCCTACGAGCAGTACTTC.

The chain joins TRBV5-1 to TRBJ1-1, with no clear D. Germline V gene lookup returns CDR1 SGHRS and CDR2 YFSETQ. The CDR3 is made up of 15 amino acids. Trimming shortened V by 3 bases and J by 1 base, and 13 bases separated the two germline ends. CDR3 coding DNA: TGCGCCAGCAGCTCCGGCGGTTTTGGGAACACTGAAGCTTTCTTT. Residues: CASSSGGFGNTEAFF.

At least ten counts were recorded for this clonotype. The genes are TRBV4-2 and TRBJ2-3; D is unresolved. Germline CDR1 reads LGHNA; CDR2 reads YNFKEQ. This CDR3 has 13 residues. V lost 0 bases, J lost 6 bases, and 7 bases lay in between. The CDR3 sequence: CASSQELEDTQYF. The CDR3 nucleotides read TGTGCCAGCAGCCAAGAACTGGAGGATACGCAGTATTTT.

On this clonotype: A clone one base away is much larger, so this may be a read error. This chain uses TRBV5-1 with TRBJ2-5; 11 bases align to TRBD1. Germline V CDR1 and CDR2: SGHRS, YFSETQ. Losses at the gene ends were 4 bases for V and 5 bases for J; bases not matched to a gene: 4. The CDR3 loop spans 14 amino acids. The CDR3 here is CASSAGQGGETQYF. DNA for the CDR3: TGCGCCAGCAGCGCGGGACAGGGGGGCGAGACCCAGTACTTC. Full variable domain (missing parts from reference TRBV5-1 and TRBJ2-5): KAGVTQTPRYLIKTRGQQVTLSCSPISGHRSVSWYQQTPGQGLQFLFEYFSETQRNKGNFPGRFSGRQFSNSRSEMNVSTLELGDSALYLCASSAGQGGETQYFGPGTRLLVL.

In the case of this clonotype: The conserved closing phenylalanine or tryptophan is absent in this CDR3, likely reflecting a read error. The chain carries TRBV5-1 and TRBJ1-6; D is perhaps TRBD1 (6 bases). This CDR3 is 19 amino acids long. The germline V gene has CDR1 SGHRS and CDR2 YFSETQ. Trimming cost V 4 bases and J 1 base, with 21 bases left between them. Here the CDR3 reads CASSPLALQGRSYNSPLHL. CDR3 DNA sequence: TGCGCCAGCAGCCCACTAGCGCTACAGGGAAGATCCTATAATTCACCCCTCCACTTG.

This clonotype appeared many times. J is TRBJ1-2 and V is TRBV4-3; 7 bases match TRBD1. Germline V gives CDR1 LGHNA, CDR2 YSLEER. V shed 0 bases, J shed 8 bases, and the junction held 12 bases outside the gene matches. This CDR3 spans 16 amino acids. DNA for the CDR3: TGCGCCAGCAGCCAAGACCGACAGGGATGGGTACGAGGCTACACCTTC. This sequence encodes CASSQDRQGWVRGYTF.

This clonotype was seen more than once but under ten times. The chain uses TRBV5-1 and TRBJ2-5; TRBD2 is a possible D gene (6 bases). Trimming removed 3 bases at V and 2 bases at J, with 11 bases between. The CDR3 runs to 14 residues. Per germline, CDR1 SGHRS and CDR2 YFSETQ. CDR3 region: CASSSAGGQETQYF. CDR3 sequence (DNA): TGCGCCAGCAGCTCCGCCGGGGGACAAGAGACCCAGTACTTC.

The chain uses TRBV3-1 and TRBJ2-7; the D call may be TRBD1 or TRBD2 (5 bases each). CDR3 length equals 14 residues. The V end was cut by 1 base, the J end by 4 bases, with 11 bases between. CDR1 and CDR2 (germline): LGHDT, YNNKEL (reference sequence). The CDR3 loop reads CASSQGAGSYEQYF. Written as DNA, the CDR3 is TGTGCCAGCAGCCAAGGGGCAGGGAGTTACGAGCAGTACTTC.

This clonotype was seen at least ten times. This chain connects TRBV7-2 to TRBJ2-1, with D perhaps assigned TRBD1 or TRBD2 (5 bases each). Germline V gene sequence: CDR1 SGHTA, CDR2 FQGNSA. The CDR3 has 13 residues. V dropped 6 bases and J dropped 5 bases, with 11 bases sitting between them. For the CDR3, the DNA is TGTGCCAGCAGTGAGGGACGAGACAATGAGCAGTTCTTC. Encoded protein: CASSEGRDNEQFF.

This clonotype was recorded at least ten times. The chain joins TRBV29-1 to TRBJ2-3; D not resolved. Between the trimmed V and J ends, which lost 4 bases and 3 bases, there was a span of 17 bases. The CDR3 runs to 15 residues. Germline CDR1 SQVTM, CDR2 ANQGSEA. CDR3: CSVVSGLGRTDTQYF. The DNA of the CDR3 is TGCAGCGTTGTGTCGGGCTTGGGAAGAACAGATACGCAGTATTTT.